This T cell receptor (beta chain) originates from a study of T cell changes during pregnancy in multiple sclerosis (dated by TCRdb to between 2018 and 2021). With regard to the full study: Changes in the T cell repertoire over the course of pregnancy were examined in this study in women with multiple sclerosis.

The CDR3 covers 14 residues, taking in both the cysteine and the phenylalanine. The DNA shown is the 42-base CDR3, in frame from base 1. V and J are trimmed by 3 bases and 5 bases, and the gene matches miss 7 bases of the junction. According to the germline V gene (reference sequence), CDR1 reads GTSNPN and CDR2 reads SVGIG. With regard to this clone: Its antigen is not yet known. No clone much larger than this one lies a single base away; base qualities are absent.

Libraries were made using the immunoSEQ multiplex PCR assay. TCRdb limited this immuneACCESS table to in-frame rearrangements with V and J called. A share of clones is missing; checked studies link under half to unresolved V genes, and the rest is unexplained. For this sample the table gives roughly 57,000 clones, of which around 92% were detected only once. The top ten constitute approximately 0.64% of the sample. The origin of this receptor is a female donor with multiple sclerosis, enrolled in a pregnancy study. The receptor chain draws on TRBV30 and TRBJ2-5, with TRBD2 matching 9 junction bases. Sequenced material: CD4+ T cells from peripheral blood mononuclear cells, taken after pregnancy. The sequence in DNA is TGTGCCTGGAGCCCTATGGCGGGGGGGGAGACCCAGTACTTC. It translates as CAWSPMAGGETQYF.